Listed here are 9 T cell receptor beta chains from one sample, sequenced in a study of blood T cell repertoires in COVID-19. The assay was immunoSEQ multiplex PCR, and TCRdb's table has in-frame clones only and misses some. The data hold hundreds of thousands of clones, with around nine tenths observed a single time. The sequenced sample consisted of peripheral blood. These receptors originate from a woman between 65 and 79 years old with COVID-19, enrolled during active disease.

The rearrangement links TRBV19 to TRBJ2-5; TRBD2 matches 7 bases. CDR1 LNHDA and CDR2 SQIVND come from the germline V gene (reference sequence). J gave up 2 bases and V 7 bases, and 16 bases lay outside the gene matches. The CDR3 is made up of 17 amino acids. The CDR3 coding sequence is TGTGCCAGTATTGGGACTGAAGCAGGAGCGGGGCAAGAGACCCAGTACTTC. Protein product: CASIGTEAGAGQETQYF.

This chain connects TRBV7-3 to TRBJ1-2; unclear D gene. This CDR3 contains 13 residues. CDR1 is SGHTA and CDR2 is FQGTGA in the germline V gene. The V gene lost 2 bases and the J gene lost 7 bases, with 11 bases spanning the gap. The CDR3 coding sequence is TGTGCCAGCAGCTTAGCCGGAGCTGGTGGCTACACCTTC. Protein product: CASSLAGAGGYTF.

The chain combines TRBV5-1 with TRBJ2-5, with 12 positions matching TRBD2. V lost 2 bases and J lost 4; bases outside the gene matches: 6. Looked up from germline, CDR1 is SGHRS and CDR2 is YFSETQ. This CDR3 is 16 amino acids long. The CDR3 nucleotides are TGCGCCAGCAGCTTACCGGGACTAGCGGGTTTAGAGACCCAGTACTTC. Translating it yields CASSLPGLAGLETQYF.

Only a few counts were recorded for this clone. This sequence joins TRBV28 and TRBJ1-2; TRBD1 matches at 12 bases. CDR3 size: 15 residues. J lost 3 bases, V lost 5 bases, and 4 bases had no gene match. CDR1 MDHEN and CDR2 SYDVKM come from the germline V gene. CDR3 amino acids: CASSPGTGGYYGYTF. CDR3 sequence (DNA): TGTGCCAGCAGTCCCGGGACAGGGGGCTACTATGGCTACACCTTC.

In this sample, this clone turned up a few times. J is TRBJ1-5 and V is TRBV28, with TRBD1 matching 7 bases. The J segment lost 0 bases and the V segment lost 6 bases, leaving 5 bases of the junction unmatched. There are 15 residues in the CDR3. Per germline, CDR1 MDHEN and CDR2 SYDVKM. The CDR3 loop reads CASSLQGISNQPQHF. The DNA for the CDR3 is TGTGCCAGCAGCCTACAGGGGATTAGCAATCAGCCCCAGCATTTT.

This clone is deemed medium-sized. J is TRBJ2-4 and V is TRBV2, with D maybe TRBD2 (6 bases). V gave up 8 bases and J gave up 0 bases, with 20 bases separating them. Germline CDR1 is SNHLY and CDR2 is FYNNEI. The CDR3 length is 17 residues. Here the CDR3 DNA reads TGTGCCAGCGAAAGGGGATTTTCGGGGGTAGCCAAAAACATTCAGTACTTC. It translates to CASERGFSGVAKNIQYF. The whole variable domain, remainder taken from reference TRBV2 and TRBJ2-4, is EPEVTQTPSHQVTQMGQEVILRCVPISNHLYFYWYRQILGQKVEFLVSFYNNEISEKSEIFDDQFSVERPDGSNFTLKIRSTKLEDSAMYFCASERGFSGVAKNIQYFGAGTRLSVL.

The chain joins TRBV19 to TRBJ1-2; tentatively, D is TRBD1 (6 bases). Trimming shortened V by 2 bases and J by 8 bases, and 18 bases separated the two germline ends. The CDR3 length is 15 residues. Germline CDR1 and CDR2: LNHDA and SQIVND (reference sequence). In DNA, the CDR3 is TGTGCCAGTAGTATAATACAGGACAGCCTGGGAGGCTACACCTTC. This gives the protein CASSIIQDSLGGYTF. Variable domain in full (rest from reference TRBV19 and TRBJ1-2): DGGITQSPKYLFRKEGQNVTLSCEQNLNHDAMYWYRQDPGQGLRLIYYSQIVNDFQKGDIAEGYSVSREKKESFPLTVTSAQKNPTAFYLCASSIIQDSLGGYTFGSGTRLTVV.

The V gene is TRBV6-5, the J gene TRBJ2-7; the D gene is possibly TRBD2 (6 bases). CDR1 is MNHEY and CDR2 is SVGAGI in the germline V gene. The CDR3 sequence is 15 residues long. Deletions cut 2 bases from V and 2 bases from J, with 13 bases between. The CDR3 loop reads CASSYGGSSAYEQYF. CDR3 sequence (DNA): TGTGCCAGCAGTTACGGGGGGAGTAGCGCCTACGAGCAGTACTTC.

V usage is TRBV5-4 and J usage is TRBJ1-1; D unresolved. V lost 1 base and J lost 2, with 9 bases in between. The CDR3 spans 14 residues. Germline V gene sequence: CDR1 SGHNT, CDR2 YYREEE (reference sequence). CDR3 coding DNA: TGTGCCAGCAGCTTGAACGGTCCAAACACTGAAGCTTTCTTT. Translated: CASSLNGPNTEAFF.